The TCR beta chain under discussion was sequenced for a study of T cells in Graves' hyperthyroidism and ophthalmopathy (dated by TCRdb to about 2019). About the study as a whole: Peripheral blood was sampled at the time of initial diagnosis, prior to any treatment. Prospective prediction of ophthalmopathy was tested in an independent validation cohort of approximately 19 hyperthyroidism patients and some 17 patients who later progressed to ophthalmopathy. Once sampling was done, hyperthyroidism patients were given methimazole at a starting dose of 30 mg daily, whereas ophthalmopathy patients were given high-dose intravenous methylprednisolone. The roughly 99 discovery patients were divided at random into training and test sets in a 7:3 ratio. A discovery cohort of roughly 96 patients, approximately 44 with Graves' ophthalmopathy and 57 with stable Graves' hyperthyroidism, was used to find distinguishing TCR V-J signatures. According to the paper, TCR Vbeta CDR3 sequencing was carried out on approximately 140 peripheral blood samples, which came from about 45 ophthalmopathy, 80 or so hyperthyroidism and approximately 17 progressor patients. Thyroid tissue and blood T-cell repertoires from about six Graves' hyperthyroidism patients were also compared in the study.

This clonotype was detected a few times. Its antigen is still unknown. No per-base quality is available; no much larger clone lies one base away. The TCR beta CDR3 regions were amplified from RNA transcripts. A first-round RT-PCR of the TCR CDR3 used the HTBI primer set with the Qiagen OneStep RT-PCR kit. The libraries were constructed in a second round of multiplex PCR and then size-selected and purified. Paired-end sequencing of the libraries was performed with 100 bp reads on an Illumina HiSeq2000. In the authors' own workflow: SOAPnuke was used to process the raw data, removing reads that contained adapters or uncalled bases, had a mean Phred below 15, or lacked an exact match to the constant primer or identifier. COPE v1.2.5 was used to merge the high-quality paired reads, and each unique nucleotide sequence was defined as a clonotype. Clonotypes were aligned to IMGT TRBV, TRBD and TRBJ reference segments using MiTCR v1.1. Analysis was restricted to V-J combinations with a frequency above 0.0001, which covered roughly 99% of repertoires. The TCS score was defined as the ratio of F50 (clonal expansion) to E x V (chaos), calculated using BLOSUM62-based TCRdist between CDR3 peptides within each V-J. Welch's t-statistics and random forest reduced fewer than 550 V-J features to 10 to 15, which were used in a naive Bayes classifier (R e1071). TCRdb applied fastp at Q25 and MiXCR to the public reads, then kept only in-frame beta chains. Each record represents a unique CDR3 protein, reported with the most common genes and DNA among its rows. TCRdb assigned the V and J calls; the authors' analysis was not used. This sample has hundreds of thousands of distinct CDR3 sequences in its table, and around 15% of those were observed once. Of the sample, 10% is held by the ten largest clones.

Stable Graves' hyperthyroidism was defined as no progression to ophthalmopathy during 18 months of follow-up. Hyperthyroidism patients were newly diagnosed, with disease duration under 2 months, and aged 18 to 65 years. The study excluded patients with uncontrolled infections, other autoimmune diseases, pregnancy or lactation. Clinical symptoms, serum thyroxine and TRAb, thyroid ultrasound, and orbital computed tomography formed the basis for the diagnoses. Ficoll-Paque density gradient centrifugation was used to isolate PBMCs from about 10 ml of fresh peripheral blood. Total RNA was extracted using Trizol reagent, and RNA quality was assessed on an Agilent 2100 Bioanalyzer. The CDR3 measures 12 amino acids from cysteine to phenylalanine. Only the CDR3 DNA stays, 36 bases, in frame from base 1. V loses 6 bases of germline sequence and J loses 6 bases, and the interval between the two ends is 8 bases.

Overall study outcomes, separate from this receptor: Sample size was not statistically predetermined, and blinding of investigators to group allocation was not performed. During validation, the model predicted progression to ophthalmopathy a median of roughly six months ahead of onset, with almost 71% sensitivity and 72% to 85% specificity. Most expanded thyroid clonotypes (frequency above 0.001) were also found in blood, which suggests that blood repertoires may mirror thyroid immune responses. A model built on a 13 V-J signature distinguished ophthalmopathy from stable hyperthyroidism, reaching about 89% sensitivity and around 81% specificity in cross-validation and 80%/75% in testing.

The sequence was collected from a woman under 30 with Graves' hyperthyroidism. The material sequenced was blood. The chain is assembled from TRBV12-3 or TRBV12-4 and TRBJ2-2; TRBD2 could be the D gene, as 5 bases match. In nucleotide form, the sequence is TGTGCCAGCAGGGACTTAGCCGGGGAGCTGTTTTTT. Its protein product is CASRDLAGELFF.